This TCR beta chain was recorded in a study of beta chain features in type 1 diabetes. This CDR3 comprises 14 residues. The V and J ends lost 4 bases and 2 bases, in that order; junction bases with no gene match: 2. Germline V gene lookup returns CDR1 GTSNPN and CDR2 SVGIG (reference sequence). Study-wide results and limits: A possible short-template PCR bias applies equally to patients and controls. No resolution was reached here on whether HLA type influences TCRB rearrangement.

The investigators reverse transcribed all of the isolated RNA, so they sequenced expressed TCRB transcripts. Measured with immunoSEQ multiplex PCR; TCRdb has only the in-frame clones, and not every one. The repertoire holds 400,000 to 600,000 clones, with approximately 30% as singletons. A word on this clone: Its target is unknown.

The clonotype was recovered from a young man in good health. The chain recombines TRBV30 with TRBJ2-1; 10 bases line up with TRBD2. Sequencing input: naive CD4+ T cells from blood. CDR3 region: CAWMSGRAYNEQFF. The CDR3 DNA reads TGTGCCTGGATGAGCGGGAGGGCCTACAATGAGCAGTTCTTC.